Listed below are T cell receptor beta chains from one sample, sequenced in a study of cytomegalovirus exposure and HLA in healthy donors. Sequencing was performed with immunoSEQ multiplex PCR; in TCRdb, only in-frame clones are kept and a portion is missing. The table includes some 120,000 clones, 81% detected once. The specimen was PBMCs. These receptors were taken from a woman aged 25 to 39 in good health and CMV-seronegative. The CDR3 runs from the conserved cysteine through the conserved F or W. Each record gives: D gene, clone size, V gene, J gene, CDR3 DNA, CDR3 protein. The D gene is left open where the match is weak. Rows give clone size only sometimes, using once, few, many, or a class for an expanded clone.

>TRBD2|-|TRBV4-3|TRBJ2-1
TGCGCCAGCAGCCAACATAGCGGACTAGCTTCCTACAATGAGCAGTTCTTC
CASSQHSGLASYNEQFF
>-|-|TRBV27|TRBJ2-1
TGTGCCAGCAGTTTATCCGCGGGGGAGCAGTTCTTC
CASSLSAGEQFF
>-|-|TRBV21-1|TRBJ1-3
TGTGCCAGCAGCAAAGTGTGGCACACCATATATTTT
CASSKVWHTIYF
>TRBD1|-|TRBV9|TRBJ1-2
TGTGCCAGCAGCAGACAGGGGTTTCATGGCTACACCTTC
CASSRQGFHGYTF
>TRBD2|-|TRBV27|TRBJ2-6
TGTGCCAGCAGTGCCCGGACTAGCGATTCTGGGGCCAACGTCCTGACTTTC
CASSARTSDSGANVLTF
>TRBD2|-|TRBV6-4|TRBJ2-3
TGTGCCACTGGGACTAGCGGGACAGATACGCAGTATTTT
CATGTSGTDTQYF
>TRBD1|-|TRBV29-1|TRBJ2-3
TGCACGGCAAAACAGGGGGCGGGCGATACGCAGTATTTT
CTAKQGAGDTQYF
>-|once|TRBV7-9|TRBJ2-1
TGTGCCAGCAGCCAGGGTCTCCCTACCACCAATGAGCAGTTCTTC
CASSQGLPTTNEQFF
>-|-|TRBV29-1|TRBJ2-6
TGCAGCGTGGGGCTGTCTGGGGCCAACGTCCTGACTTTC
CSVGLSGANVLTF
>TRBD2|once|TRBV5-1|TRBJ2-2
TGCGCCAGCAGCGCGACTAGCGGGAGGACCGGGGAGCTGTTTTTT
CASSATSGRTGELFF
>-|few|TRBV12-5|TRBJ2-7
TGTGCTAGTGGTTGGGGGGGACAAAACTACGAGCAGTACTTC
CASGWGGQNYEQYF
>-|-|TRBV19|TRBJ1-2
TGTGCCAGTAGTATAATAGTGAACTATGGCTACACCTTC
CASSIIVNYGYTF
>-|-|TRBV5-4|TRBJ2-1
TGTGCCAGCAGCTTGGCGGTAGCGGCATACAATGAGCAGTTCTTC
CASSLAVAAYNEQFF
>TRBD1|-|TRBV6-1|TRBJ2-1
TGTGCCAGCACCGGGACAGGCCTTTTGGGGGAGTTCTTC
CASTGTGLLGEFF
>-|-|TRBV29-1|TRBJ2-7
TGCAGCGTTGCCGGGCCAGATGGGAGCTCCTACGAGCAGTACTTC
CSVAGPDGSSYEQYF
>TRBD2|-|TRBV7-9|TRBJ2-3
TGTGCCAGCAGCTGGGCGGGGGGTACAGATACGCAGTATTTT
CASSWAGGTDTQYF
>TRBD1|-|TRBV7-6|TRBJ2-7
TGTGCCAGCAGCACCGACAGGGTCCCCTACGAGCAGTACTTC
CASSTDRVPYEQYF
>TRBD2|-|TRBV7-9|TRBJ2-3
TGTGCCAGCAGCTTAAAACTAGCGGGGATAGATACGCAGTATTTT
CASSLKLAGIDTQYF
>-|once|TRBV5-1|TRBJ2-2
TGCGCCAGCAGCTTGGCCCCCCAGGATGGGACCGGGGAGCTGTTTTTT
CASSLAPQDGTGELFF
>-|-|TRBV29-1|TRBJ2-7
TGCAGCGTTGGGGGGGACGGGGGCTCCTACGAGCAGTACTTC
CSVGGDGGSYEQYF